One sample yielded the 10 T cell receptor beta chains listed below, sequenced in a study of vaccination effects on CD4 cells after COVID-19. Antigen-specific CD4+ T cells were expanded (with viral peptide pools) by the ViraFEST assay ahead of sequencing. On day 10 of culture, CD4+ T cells were separated out. Sequencing was performed with immunoSEQ multiplex PCR; in TCRdb, only in-frame clones are kept and a portion is missing. The sample includes roughly 76,000 clones, 60% to 80% of them seen just once. Antigen specificity for these receptors is unknown. The sequences come from CD4+ T cells from PBMCs cultured with HCoV-229E spike peptides, collected before COVID-19 vaccination. The receptors come from a human donor who received a COVID-19 vaccine.

The V and J genes are TRBV3-1 (or the pseudogene TRBV3-2) and TRBJ2-5; D remains ambiguous. The CDR3 loop spans 13 amino acids. Trimming left V 8 bases short and J 5 bases short, with 15 bases between. Germline assignment: CDR1 LGHDT and CDR2 YNNKEL (reference sequence). The CDR3, as DNA: TGTGCCAGCGGAACAGCAACCGCGGAGACCCAGTACTTC. It specifies CASGTATAETQYF.

This clone turned up a few times. The J gene is TRBJ1-1, the V gene TRBV5-1, with TRBD1 matching over 8 bases. Germline lookup yields CDR1 SGHRS and CDR2 YFSETQ. The V segment lost 2 bases and the J segment 7 bases; nucleotides outside the gene matches: 4. The CDR3 has 13 amino acids. The CDR3 nucleotides are TGCGCCAGCAGCTTCGACGGACAGGGTGAAGCTTTCTTT. This codes for CASSFDGQGEAFF.

CDR3: CASSPVTRAEETQYF. CDR3 DNA: TGTGCCAGCAGCCCGGTAACGAGAGCGGAAGAGACCCAGTACTTC. The V call is TRBV7-8, the J call TRBJ2-5; possibly TRBD2 for D (5 bases). V was shortened by 5 bases and J by 3 bases, with 16 bases between the two germline ends. This CDR3 contains 15 residues. Germline V gene data show CDR1 as SGHVS and CDR2 as FQNEAQ.

The chain couples TRBV30 to TRBJ2-3, with D perhaps TRBD2 (5 bases). CDR1 and CDR2 from the germline V gene are GTSNPN and SVGIG (reference sequence). The CDR3 has 14 amino acids. V was pared by 0 bases and J by 5 bases, with 12 bases between. The CDR3 bases are TGTGCCTGGAGTGTAAAGGGAGTGGGAGATACGCAGTATTTT. It yields the protein CAWSVKGVGDTQYF.

The rearrangement links TRBV9 to TRBJ2-1; 11 positions agree with TRBD2. Germline V gives CDR1 SGDLS, CDR2 YYNGEE. The CDR3 consists of 15 residues. Losses at the gene ends were 0 bases for V and 9 bases for J; bases not matched to a gene: 5. For the CDR3, the DNA is TGTGCCAGCAGCGTAGGGCTAGCGGGGGGAAGTGAGCAGTTCTTC. It encodes CASSVGLAGGSEQFF.

The rearrangement uses TRBV5-5 and TRBJ2-7; D tentatively fits TRBD1 or TRBD2 (5 bases each). The V end lost 0 bases, the J end lost 3 bases, and 7 bases lay between the germline ends. The CDR3 loop spans 13 amino acids. In germline, CDR1 is SGHKS, CDR2 YYEKEE (reference sequence). The CDR3 is CASSLVGVYEQYV. For the CDR3, the DNA is TGTGCCAGCAGCTTGGTGGGGGTCTACGAGCAGTACGTC.

The CDR3 reads CASSLYGALGSEQYV. The CDR3 DNA reads as TGTGCCAGCAGCTTGTACGGGGCGTTGGGATCCGAGCAGTACGTC. This chain joins TRBV5-6 and TRBJ2-7; D possibly matches TRBD1 or TRBD2 (5 bases each). V shed 1 base and J shed 6 bases, with 17 bases lying between them. CDR3 length equals 15 residues. CDR1 and CDR2 from the germline V gene are SGHDT and YYEEEE.

This clone was counted a few times. The rearrangement links TRBV7-9 to TRBJ2-7; D is ambiguous. Germline V gives CDR1 SEHNR, CDR2 FQNEAQ (reference sequence). The CDR3 has 13 residues. The germline V and J ends were trimmed by 2 bases and 6 bases, with 11 bases remaining between them. The CDR3 DNA is TGTGCCAGCAGCTTAATCGGTGAAGCCGAGCAGTACGTC. Residues: CASSLIGEAEQYV.

Here the CDR3 reads CASRAGRRDSPLHF. The CDR3 DNA follows: TGCGCCAGCAGAGCGGGACGGAGGGATTCACCCCTCCACTTT. The chain combines TRBV10-2 with TRBJ1-6; TRBD1 might be the D (5 bases). Trimming pared 6 bases from V and 8 bases from J, leaving 14 bases between. From germline, CDR1 is WSHSY and CDR2 SAAADI. The CDR3 sequence is 14 residues long.

This chain joins TRBV7-2 and TRBJ2-7; D is undetermined. The germline CDR1 and CDR2 sequences are SGHTA and FQGNSA. With 3 bases removed from V and 4 bases from J, the gap between germline ends came to 13 bases. CDR3 length: 14 residues. The CDR3 nucleotides read TGTGCCAGCAGCTTCGGCGGAAGTGCGTACGAGCAGTACGTC. It encodes CASSFGGSAYEQYV.